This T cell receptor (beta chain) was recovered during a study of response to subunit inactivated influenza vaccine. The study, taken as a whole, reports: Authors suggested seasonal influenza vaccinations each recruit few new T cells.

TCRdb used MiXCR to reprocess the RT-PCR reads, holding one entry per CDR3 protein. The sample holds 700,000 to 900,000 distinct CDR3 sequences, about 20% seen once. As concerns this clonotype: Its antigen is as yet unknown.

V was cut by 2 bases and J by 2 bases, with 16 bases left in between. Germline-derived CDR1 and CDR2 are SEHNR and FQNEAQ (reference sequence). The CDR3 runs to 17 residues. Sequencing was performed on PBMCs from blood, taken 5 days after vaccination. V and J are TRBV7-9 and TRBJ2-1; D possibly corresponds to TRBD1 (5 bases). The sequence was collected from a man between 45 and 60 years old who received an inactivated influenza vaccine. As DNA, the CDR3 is TGTGCCAGCAGCTTAAGGGCCAGGACACCAACCTACAATGAGCAGTTCTTC. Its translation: CASSLRARTPTYNEQFF.